This TCR beta chain was identified in a study of Ad26.COV2.S vaccination and SARS-CoV-2 variants. General study results and limits: Non-spike TCR breadth showed similarity between vaccine and placebo recipients. Reports say spike-specific CD8+ and CD4+ T cell responses covered substantial breadth after vaccination.

This CDR3 has 15 residues. Germline CDR1 is SGDLS and CDR2 is YYNGEE. V was cut by 0 bases and J by 5 bases, with 14 bases left in between. The sample's treatment: around 19 received Ad26.COV2.S at low or high dose, single or two shots; a few received placebo; per-sample allocation not given. Vaccine and placebo recipients were sampled on day 63 after the first injection. Donation came from an adult in Boston who was aged 18-55 years. What was given as vaccine was an Ad26 vector encoding Wuhan-strain SARS-CoV-2 spike. This clone has only one observation. Its antigen remains unknown. TCRdb's copy holds only in-frame clones and misses some; the assay was immunoSEQ multiplex PCR. The sample carries about 350,000 clones, about 88% recorded once.

This clonotype was sampled from a person aged 18-65 years who received the Ad26.COV2.S COVID-19 vaccine or a placebo. J is TRBJ1-1 and V is TRBV9; D is ambiguous. The sequences come from peripheral blood, collected in a trial of Ad26.COV2.S vaccine versus placebo. CDR3 sequence (DNA): TGTGCCAGCAGCGTAGACAGCCTCGGAACGACTGAAGCTTTCTTT. This gives the protein CASSVDSLGTTEAFF.